The subject of this entry is one TCR beta chain. Its antigen is not known. The data derive from a study of CD8 T cells in ankylosing spondylitis. A single record per CDR3 protein comes from TCRdb applying MiXCR to the 5' RACE reads. In the table there are under 130,000 distinct CDR3 sequences, approximately 25% of which are singletons. Study-wide findings and caveats: Reported data indicate significant enrichment of disease-linked clones within matched ankylosing spondylitis synovial fluid. A TCR beta motif of 7 or 8 highly homologous variants appeared characteristic of ankylosing spondylitis blood.

CDR1 and CDR2 from the germline V gene are MGHDK and SYGVNS. V gave up 6 bases and J gave up 8 bases, with 4 bases separating them. The CDR3 has 10 amino acids. The TCR comes from a male donor with ankylosing spondylitis. Material for sequencing was synovial fluid, either unsorted or a sorted T cell fraction (not recorded which). The chain links TRBV25-1 to TRBJ1-4; D is ambiguous. For the CDR3, the DNA is TGTGCCAGCAGGCAGGAAAAACTGTTTTTT. It yields the protein CASRQEKLFF.